The 2 T cell receptor beta chains below were found in one sample sequenced in a study of Ad26.COV2.S vaccination and SARS-CoV-2 variants. The protocol was immunoSEQ multiplex PCR, while the TCRdb copy is restricted to in-frame clones and leaves out a portion. The profile shows 100,000 or so clones, around 82% of them singletons. This specimen consisted of peripheral blood, obtained after recovery from COVID-19. The receptors were gathered from a human donor who had recovered from COVID-19.

The chain carries TRBV6-6 and TRBJ1-6; D gene ambiguous. The germline gives CDR1 MNHNY, CDR2 SVGAGI (reference sequence). CDR3 length equals 14 residues. V shed 6 bases and J shed 8 bases, with 14 bases lying between them. CDR3 sequence: CASSPRASDSPLHF. DNA for the CDR3: TGTGCCAGCAGCCCTCGAGCATCGGATTCACCCCTCCACTTT.

The V gene is TRBV6-2 or TRBV6-3, the J gene TRBJ1-2, with D perhaps TRBD1 (5 bases). The length of the CDR3 is 15 residues. Germline CDR1 reads MNHEY; CDR2 reads SVGEGT. V was cut by 4 bases and J by 5 bases, with 17 bases left in between. CDR3 sequence (DNA): TGTGCCAGCAGTTCAGGGACTCTTTGGCCATATGGCTACACCTTC. The encoded protein is CASSSGTLWPYGYTF.